The clone carrying this T cell receptor (beta chain) appeared many times. The source material, RNA transcripts, was used to amplify TCR beta CDR3 regions. First-round RT-PCR with HTBI primers amplified the TCR CDR3 region. Using its own MiXCR run on the multiplex PCR reads, TCRdb lists one record per CDR3 protein. The sample holds 300,000 or so distinct CDR3 sequences; roughly a fifth are singletons and the top ten take 50%. Trimming removed 4 bases at V and 0 bases at J, with 5 bases between. Germline V gene data show CDR1 as KGHSH and CDR2 as LQKENI. CDR3 size: 13 residues. The entry originates in a study of T cells in Graves' hyperthyroidism and ophthalmopathy. Study as a whole: Staff took peripheral blood when the initial diagnosis was made, before any treatment began.

The material sequenced was blood. The V gene is TRBV18, the J gene TRBJ2-3; D unclear. This receptor was taken from a woman aged 50 to 65 with Graves' hyperthyroidism. The CDR3 loop is CASSQDSTDTQYF. The CDR3 DNA is TGTGCCAGCTCACAGGACAGCACAGATACGCAGTATTTT.